The next 21 T cell receptor beta chains were all read from a single sample in a study of Ad26.COV2.S vaccination and SARS-CoV-2 variants. As for treatment: roughly 20 received Ad26.COV2.S at low or high dose, single or two shots; roughly 5 received placebo; per-sample allocation not given. Sampling occurred on day 63 after the first vaccine or placebo injection. TCRdb keeps only in-frame clones here, not all; method: immunoSEQ multiplex PCR. The data contain around 400,000 clones, approximately 91% of them singletons. The source material was peripheral blood, sampled in a trial of Ad26.COV2.S vaccine versus placebo. These receptors all stem from a person between 18 and 65 years old who received the Ad26.COV2.S COVID-19 vaccine or a placebo.

The chain recombines TRBV6-2 or TRBV6-3 with TRBJ2-7; D may be TRBD1 or TRBD2 (5 bases each). CDR1 MNHEY and CDR2 SVGEGT come from the germline V gene. With 6 bases removed from V and 7 bases from J, the gap between germline ends came to 25 bases. CDR3 length: 16 amino acids. The DNA for the CDR3 is TGTGCCAGCAGCCGAACGGGCCTTGGGGGATCTGGGGAGCAGTACTTC. Protein product: CASSRTGLGGSGEQYF.

The chain has TRBV2 and TRBJ1-1; D remains unclear. This CDR3 is built from 14 residues. Germline V gene sequence: CDR1 SNHLY, CDR2 FYNNEI. V was clipped by 2 bases and J by 1 base, with 8 bases between them. The CDR3 bases are TGTGCCAGCAGTGAACGACATCAGAACACTGAAGCTTTCTTT. As protein: CASSERHQNTEAFF.

The chain recombines TRBV29-1 with TRBJ2-7, with 11 bases lining up with TRBD1. From germline, CDR1 is SQVTM and CDR2 ANQGSEA. This CDR3 spans 15 amino acids. The V and J ends lost 5 bases and 1 base, in that order; junction bases with no gene match: 7. Here the CDR3 DNA reads TGCAGCGTTCCGGGACAGGGGGAACGGTCCTACGAGCAGTACTTC. This gives the protein CSVPGQGERSYEQYF.

The V call is TRBV3-1 (or the pseudogene TRBV3-2), the J call TRBJ1-3; D call uncertain. In germline, CDR1 is LGHDT, CDR2 YNNKEL (reference sequence). Trimming cost V 0 bases and J 0 bases, with 9 bases left between them. This CDR3 has 16 residues. CDR3 DNA: TGTGCCAGCAGCCAAGATTCGACAACCTCTGGAAACACCATATATTTT. It specifies CASSQDSTTSGNTIYF.

V is TRBV19 and J is TRBJ2-1, with a tentative D call TRBD2 (5 bases). The germline V and J ends were trimmed by 4 bases and 13 bases, with 14 bases remaining between them. Germline CDR1 LNHDA, CDR2 SQIVND (reference sequence). The CDR3 contains 12 residues. The CDR3 DNA is TGTGCCAGTAGTACCTACTACGGGGTTCAGTTCTTC. Encoded protein: CASSTYYGVQFF. The full variable domain, in which reference TRBV19 and TRBJ2-1 provide the parts outside the CDR3, is DGGITQSPKYLFRKEGQNVTLSCEQNLNHDAMYWYRQDPGQGLRLIYYSQIVNDFQKGDIAEGYSVSREKKESFPLTVTSAQKNPTAFYLCASSTYYGVQFFGPGTRLTVL.

The CDR3, as DNA: TGTGCCAGCAGTGAATGTCCAGGAACCCCTGAAGCTTTCTTT. It is translated as CASSECPGTPEAFF. The chain joins TRBV25-1 to TRBJ1-1; no clear D gene. Trimming removed 1 base at V and 6 bases at J, with 12 bases between. Per the germline V gene, CDR1 is MGHDK and CDR2 is SYGVNS. The CDR3 totals 14 residues.

The chain couples TRBV2 to TRBJ1-1; maybe TRBD1 (6 bases). V lost 0 bases, J lost 1 base, and 9 bases lay in between. Germline-derived CDR1 and CDR2 are SNHLY and FYNNEI. The CDR3 runs 15 residues. The CDR3 loop reads CASSEATGENTEAFF. Here the CDR3 DNA reads TGTGCCAGCAGTGAAGCGACAGGAGAGAACACTGAAGCTTTCTTT.

This sequence joins TRBV6-1 and TRBJ1-1; D may be TRBD1 (6 bases). The germline V and J ends were trimmed by 2 bases and 8 bases, with 18 bases remaining between them. This CDR3 has 15 residues. From germline, CDR1 is MNHNS and CDR2 SASEGT. CDR3 sequence reads: CASSESAGDVAEAFF. As DNA, the CDR3 is TGTGCCAGCAGTGAATCGGCAGGGGACGTGGCCGAAGCTTTCTTT.

The chain employs TRBV7-9 and TRBJ2-1, with 9 bases identical to TRBD1. CDR1 and CDR2 (germline): SEHNR, FQNEAQ (reference sequence). The junction had 2 bases not matched to a gene; V was cut back by 5 bases and J by 6 bases. This CDR3 spans 13 amino acids. The CDR3 loop reads CASSLDRGNEQFF. The CDR3 region has the DNA TGTGCCAGCAGCCTGGACAGGGGCAATGAGCAGTTCTTC.

The chain has TRBV6-5 and TRBJ2-1; TRBD1 might be the D (6 bases). The CDR3 consists of 14 residues. The germline V gene encodes CDR1 MNHEY and CDR2 SVGAGI. Between the trimmed V and J ends, which lost 10 bases and 0 bases, there was a span of 13 bases. CDR3 loop: CAIDQGFSYNEQFF. The CDR3 DNA is TGTGCCATCGATCAGGGGTTCTCCTACAATGAGCAGTTCTTC.

The rearrangement uses TRBV19 and TRBJ2-1; no definite D call. Germline CDR1 and CDR2: LNHDA and SQIVND (reference sequence). V shed 5 bases and J shed 2 bases, with 16 bases lying between them. The length of the CDR3 is 16 residues. In nucleotides, the CDR3 is TGTGCCAGTAGTGAGACCTGGGATAGCACCTACAATGAGCAGTTCTTC. This translates into CASSETWDSTYNEQFF.

CDR3 nucleotides: TGTGCCAGCAGAAACTCAGCGAACACCGGGGAGCTGTTTTTT. Its translation: CASRNSANTGELFF. The V gene is TRBV27, the J gene TRBJ2-2, with D unclear. The CDR3 has 14 residues. The germline V and J ends were trimmed by 6 bases and 0 bases, with 8 bases remaining between them. Germline CDR1 and CDR2: MNHEY and SMNVEV (reference sequence).

This clone has a handful of counts. The chain employs TRBV3-1 (or the pseudogene TRBV3-2) and TRBJ2-7; possibly TRBD1 for D (5 bases). V was trimmed by 4 bases and J by 4 bases, leaving 11 bases between them. Germline V CDR1 and CDR2: LGHDT, YNNKEL (reference sequence). This CDR3 contains 13 residues. In DNA, the CDR3 is TGTGCCAGCAGCCTTACAGGAGTATACGAGCAGTACTTC. It encodes CASSLTGVYEQYF.

This chain connects TRBV6-5 to TRBJ2-1; 13 bases are shared with TRBD2. J lost 8 bases, V lost 5 bases, and 6 bases had no gene match. The CDR3 is made up of 15 amino acids. From germline, CDR1 is MNHEY and CDR2 SVGAGI. DNA for the CDR3: TGTGCCAGCAGTAGGACTAGCGGGAGACGGGATGAGCAGTTCTTC. Its translation: CASSRTSGRRDEQFF.

This clone was counted a few times. The genes are TRBV4-2 and TRBJ1-3; D perhaps matches TRBD1 (5 bases). The ends were cut back, 4 bases at V and 0 bases at J, with 16 bases in the middle. The germline gives CDR1 LGHNA, CDR2 YNFKEQ. The CDR3 is 17 residues long. DNA for the CDR3: TGTGCCAGCAGCCCCCTGGCAACGGGGGGCTCTGGAAACACCATATATTTT. Protein sequence: CASSPLATGGSGNTIYF.

J is TRBJ2-6 and V is TRBV2, with 7 bases fitting TRBD1. With V trimmed by 6 bases and J by 3 bases, 5 bases remained unmatched. From germline, CDR1 is SNHLY and CDR2 FYNNEI. The CDR3 covers 15 residues. DNA of the CDR3: TGTGCCAGCAGCCGCACAGGGGATGGGGCCAACGTCCTGACTTTC. Translated, it gives CASSRTGDGANVLTF.

This chain connects TRBV10-3 to TRBJ2-1, with 13 bases that match TRBD2. J was trimmed by 10 bases and V by 5 bases; bases with no gene match: 2. Germline V gene lookup returns CDR1 ENHRY and CDR2 SYGVKD. The CDR3 is 13 residues long. CDR3 protein: CAISTSGREEQFF. CDR3 DNA sequence: TGTGCCATCAGTACTAGCGGGAGGGAAGAGCAGTTCTTC.

The V and J genes are TRBV6-2 or TRBV6-3 and TRBJ1-1; D not certain. V was shortened by 2 bases and J by 1 base, with 8 bases between the two germline ends. The CDR3 sequence is 14 residues long. CDR1 and CDR2 (germline): MNHEY, SVGEGT. The CDR3 coding sequence is TGTGCCAGCAGTTACGGAGTAGCGAACACTGAAGCTTTCTTT. Protein sequence: CASSYGVANTEAFF.

This chain joins TRBV6-5 and TRBJ2-1; tentatively, D is TRBD2 (5 bases). Germline assignment: CDR1 MNHEY and CDR2 SVGAGI. The CDR3 covers 15 residues. V was cut by 6 bases and J by 0 bases, with 12 bases left in between. The CDR3 region has the DNA TGTGCCAGCAGACAGCGGTTGGGCTCCTACAATGAGCAGTTCTTC. Translated: CASRQRLGSYNEQFF.

V and J are TRBV6-6 and TRBJ2-2; tentatively, D is TRBD1 (5 bases). The germline CDR1 and CDR2 sequences are MNHNY and SVGAGI (reference sequence). The V end was cut by 6 bases, the J end by 7 bases, with 12 bases between. The CDR3 length is 13 residues. This chain's CDR3 is CASRPQGNGELFF. Here the CDR3 DNA reads TGTGCCAGCAGACCGCAGGGTAACGGGGAGCTGTTTTTT.

V gene TRBV5-4 combines with J gene TRBJ2-1, with 14 bases identical to TRBD2. The CDR3 extends over 14 amino acids. Germline values: CDR1 SGHNT, CDR2 YYREEE (reference sequence). Trimming took 5 bases from V and 10 from J; bases not matched to a gene: 5. This chain's CDR3 is CASRGLAGEGEQFF. The DNA of the CDR3 is TGTGCCAGCAGGGGACTAGCGGGAGAGGGCGAGCAGTTCTTC.